This T cell receptor beta chain derives from a study of Graves' ophthalmopathy and Graves' hyperthyroidism. Overall study findings and caveats: Ophthalmopathy versus stable hyperthyroidism: 13-signature model gave less than 90% sensitivity, just under 82% specificity.

The authors defined stable hyperthyroidism as no ophthalmopathy within 18 months of follow-up. The V and J ends lost 0 bases and 3 bases respectively, with 9 bases between them. Germline values: CDR1 MNHEY, CDR2 SVGEGT. The CDR3 sequence is 14 residues long. RNA transcripts provided the template for amplifying TCR beta CDR3 regions. RT-PCR in the first round used HTBI primers; a second-round multiplex PCR followed. TCRdb fed the multiplex PCR reads into MiXCR, producing one record per CDR3 protein. The table includes over 500,000 distinct CDR3 sequences, 20% to 25% detected once. This clonotype was picked up a small number of times. Its antigen is unidentified.

The specimen sequenced was peripheral blood. The chain uses TRBV6-2 or TRBV6-3 and TRBJ2-7; D not resolved. The TCR originated in a woman under 30 with stable Graves' hyperthyroidism. Some clones in this sample may be carry-over from other donors' samples. This CDR3 reads CASSYSFGFYEQYF. In DNA, the CDR3 is TGTGCCAGCAGTTACTCATTCGGTTTCTACGAGCAGTACTTC.